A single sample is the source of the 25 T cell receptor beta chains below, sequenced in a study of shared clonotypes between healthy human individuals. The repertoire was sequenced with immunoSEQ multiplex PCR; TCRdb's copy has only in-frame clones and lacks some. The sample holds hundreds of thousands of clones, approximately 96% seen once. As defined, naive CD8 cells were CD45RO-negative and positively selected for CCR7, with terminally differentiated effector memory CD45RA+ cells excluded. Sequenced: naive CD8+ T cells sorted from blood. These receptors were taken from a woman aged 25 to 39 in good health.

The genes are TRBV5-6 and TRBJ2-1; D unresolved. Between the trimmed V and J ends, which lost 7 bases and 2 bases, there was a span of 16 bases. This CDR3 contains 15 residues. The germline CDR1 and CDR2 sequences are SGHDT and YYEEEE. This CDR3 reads CASQAETGAYNEQFF. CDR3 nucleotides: TGTGCCAGCCAAGCCGAAACGGGCGCCTACAATGAGCAGTTCTTC.

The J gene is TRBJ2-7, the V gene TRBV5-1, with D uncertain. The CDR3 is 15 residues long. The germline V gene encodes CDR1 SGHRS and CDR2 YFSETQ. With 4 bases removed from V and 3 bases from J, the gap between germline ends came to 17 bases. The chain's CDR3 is CASSPSRQILYEQYF. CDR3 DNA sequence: TGCGCCAGCAGCCCCTCGAGGCAGATCCTCTACGAGCAGTACTTC.

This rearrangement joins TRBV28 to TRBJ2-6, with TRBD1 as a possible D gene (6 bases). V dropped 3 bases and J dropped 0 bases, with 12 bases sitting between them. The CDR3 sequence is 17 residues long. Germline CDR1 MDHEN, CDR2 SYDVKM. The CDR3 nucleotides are TGTGCCAGCAGTTTGGGGGCTCCCATCTCTGGGGCCAACGTCCTGACTTTC. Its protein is CASSLGAPISGANVLTF.

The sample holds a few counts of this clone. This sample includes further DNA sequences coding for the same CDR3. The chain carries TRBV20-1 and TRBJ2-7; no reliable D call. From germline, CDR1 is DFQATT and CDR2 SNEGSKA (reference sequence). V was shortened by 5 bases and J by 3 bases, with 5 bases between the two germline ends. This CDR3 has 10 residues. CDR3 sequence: CSALSYEQYF. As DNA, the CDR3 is TGCAGTGCTCTTAGCTACGAGCAGTACTTC.

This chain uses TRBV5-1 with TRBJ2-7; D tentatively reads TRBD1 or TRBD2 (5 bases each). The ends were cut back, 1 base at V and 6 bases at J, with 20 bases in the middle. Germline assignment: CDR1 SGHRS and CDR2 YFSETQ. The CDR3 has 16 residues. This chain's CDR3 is CASSLIASLGPLEQYF. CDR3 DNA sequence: TGCGCCAGCAGCTTGATAGCGTCCTTGGGGCCCCTCGAGCAGTACTTC.

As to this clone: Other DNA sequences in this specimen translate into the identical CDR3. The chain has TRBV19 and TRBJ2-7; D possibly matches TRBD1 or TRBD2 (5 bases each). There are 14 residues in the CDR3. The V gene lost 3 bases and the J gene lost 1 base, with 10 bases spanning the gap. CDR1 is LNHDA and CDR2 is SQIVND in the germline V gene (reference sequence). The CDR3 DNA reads TGTGCCAGTAGTATCGGGACGGATTCCTACGAGCAGTACTTC. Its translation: CASSIGTDSYEQYF.

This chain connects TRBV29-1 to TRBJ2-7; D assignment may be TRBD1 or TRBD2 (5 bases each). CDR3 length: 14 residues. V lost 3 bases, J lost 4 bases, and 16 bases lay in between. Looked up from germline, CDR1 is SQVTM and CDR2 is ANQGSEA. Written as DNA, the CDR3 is TGCAGCGTTGAGTTGGGGACCCAAATGTACGAGCAGTACTTC. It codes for CSVELGTQMYEQYF.

CDR3 nucleotides: TGTGCCAGCAGCTCCGGCGGACCAGACGAGCAGTACTTC. It specifies CASSSGGPDEQYF. This sequence joins TRBV7-9 and TRBJ2-7, with D unclear. The CDR3 loop spans 13 amino acids. V was shortened by 4 bases and J by 5 bases, with 12 bases between the two germline ends. Germline CDR1 and CDR2: SEHNR and FQNEAQ (reference sequence).

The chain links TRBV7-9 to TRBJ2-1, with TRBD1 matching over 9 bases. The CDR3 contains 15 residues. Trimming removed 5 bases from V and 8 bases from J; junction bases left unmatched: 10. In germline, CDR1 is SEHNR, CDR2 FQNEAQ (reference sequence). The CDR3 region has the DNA TGTGCCAGCAGCCCCCCCGGGACAGGGTACGATGAGCAGTTCTTC. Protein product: CASSPPGTGYDEQFF.

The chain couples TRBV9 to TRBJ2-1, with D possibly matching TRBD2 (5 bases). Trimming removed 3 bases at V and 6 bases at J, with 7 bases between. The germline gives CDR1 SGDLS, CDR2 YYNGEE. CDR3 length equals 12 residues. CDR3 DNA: TGTGCCAGCAGCGCCCTAGCCAATGAGCAGTTCTTC. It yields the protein CASSALANEQFF. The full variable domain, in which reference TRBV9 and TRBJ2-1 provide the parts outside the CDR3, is DSGVTQTPKHLITATGQRVTLRCSPRSGDLSVYWYQQSLDQGLQFLIQYYNGEERAKGNILERFSAQQFPDLHSELNLSSLELGDSALYFCASSALANEQFFGPGTRLTVL.

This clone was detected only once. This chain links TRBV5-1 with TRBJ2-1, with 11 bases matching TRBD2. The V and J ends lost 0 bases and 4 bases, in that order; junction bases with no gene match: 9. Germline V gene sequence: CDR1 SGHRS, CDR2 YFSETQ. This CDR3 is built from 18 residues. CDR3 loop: CASSLAASGRPLYNEQFF. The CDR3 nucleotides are TGCGCCAGCAGCTTGGCGGCTAGCGGGAGGCCCCTATACAATGAGCAGTTCTTC.

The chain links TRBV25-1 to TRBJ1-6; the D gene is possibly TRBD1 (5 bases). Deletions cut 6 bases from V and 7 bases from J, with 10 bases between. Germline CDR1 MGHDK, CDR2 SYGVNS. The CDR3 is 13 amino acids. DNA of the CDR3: TGTGCCAGCAGGGAGGGGAGGAATTCACCCCTCCACTTT. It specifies CASREGRNSPLHF.

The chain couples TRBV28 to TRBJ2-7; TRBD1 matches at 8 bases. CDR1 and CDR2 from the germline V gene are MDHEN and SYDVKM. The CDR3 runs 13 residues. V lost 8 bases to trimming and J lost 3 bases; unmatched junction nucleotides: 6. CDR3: CASGRTGLYEQYF. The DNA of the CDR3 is TGTGCCAGCGGGCGGACAGGGCTCTACGAGCAGTACTTC.

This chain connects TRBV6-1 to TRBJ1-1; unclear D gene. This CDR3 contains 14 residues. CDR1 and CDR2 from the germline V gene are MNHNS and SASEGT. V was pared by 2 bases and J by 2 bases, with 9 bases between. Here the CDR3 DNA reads TGTGCCAGCAGTGAACCGGCAGGAAACACTGAAGCTTTCTTT. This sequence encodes CASSEPAGNTEAFF.

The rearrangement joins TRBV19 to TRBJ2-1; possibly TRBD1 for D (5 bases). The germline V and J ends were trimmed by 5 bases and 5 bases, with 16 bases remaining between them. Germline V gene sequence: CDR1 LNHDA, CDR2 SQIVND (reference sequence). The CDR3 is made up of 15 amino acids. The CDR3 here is CASSVQGSGHNEQFF. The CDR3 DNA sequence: TGTGCCAGTAGTGTGCAGGGTAGTGGGCACAATGAGCAGTTCTTC.

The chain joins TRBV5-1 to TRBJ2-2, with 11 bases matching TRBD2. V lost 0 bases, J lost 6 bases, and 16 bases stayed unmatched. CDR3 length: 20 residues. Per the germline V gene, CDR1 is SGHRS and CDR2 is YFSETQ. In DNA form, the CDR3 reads TGCGCCAGCAGCTTGGTGGCTAGCGGGAGGACCGACCCGTCGTCCGGGGAGCTGTTTTTT. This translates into CASSLVASGRTDPSSGELFF. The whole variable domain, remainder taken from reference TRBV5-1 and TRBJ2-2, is KAGVTQTPRYLIKTRGQQVTLSCSPISGHRSVSWYQQTPGQGLQFLFEYFSETQRNKGNFPGRFSGRQFSNSRSEMNVSTLELGDSALYLCASSLVASGRTDPSSGELFFGEGSRLTVL.

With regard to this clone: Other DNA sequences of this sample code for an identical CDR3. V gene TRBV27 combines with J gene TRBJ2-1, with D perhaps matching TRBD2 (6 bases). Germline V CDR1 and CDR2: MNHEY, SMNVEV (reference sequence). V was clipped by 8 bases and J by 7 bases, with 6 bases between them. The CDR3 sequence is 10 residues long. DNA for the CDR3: TGTGCCAGCGGGGGGAATGAGCAGTTCTTC. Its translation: CASGGNEQFF.

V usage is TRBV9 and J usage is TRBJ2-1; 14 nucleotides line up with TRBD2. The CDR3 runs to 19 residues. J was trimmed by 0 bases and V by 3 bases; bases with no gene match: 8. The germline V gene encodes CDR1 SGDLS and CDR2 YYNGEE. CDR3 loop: CASSAGLAGGSSSYNEQFF. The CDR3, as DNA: TGTGCCAGCAGCGCAGGACTAGCGGGAGGCTCTAGCTCCTACAATGAGCAGTTCTTC.

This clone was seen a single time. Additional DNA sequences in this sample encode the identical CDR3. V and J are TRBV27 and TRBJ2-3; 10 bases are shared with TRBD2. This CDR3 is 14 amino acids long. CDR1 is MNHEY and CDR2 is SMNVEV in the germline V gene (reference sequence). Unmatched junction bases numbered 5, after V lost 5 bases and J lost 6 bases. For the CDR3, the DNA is TGTGCCAGCAGTCTCCTAGCGGGAGACGATACGCAGTATTTT. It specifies CASSLLAGDDTQYF.

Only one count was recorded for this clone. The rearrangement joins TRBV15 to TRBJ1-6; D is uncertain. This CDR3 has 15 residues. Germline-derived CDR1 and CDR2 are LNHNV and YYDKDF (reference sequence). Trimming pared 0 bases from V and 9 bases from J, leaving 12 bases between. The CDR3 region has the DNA TGTGCCACCAGCAGAGATATCCAAGGCGGTTCACCCCTCCACTTT. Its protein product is CATSRDIQGGSPLHF.

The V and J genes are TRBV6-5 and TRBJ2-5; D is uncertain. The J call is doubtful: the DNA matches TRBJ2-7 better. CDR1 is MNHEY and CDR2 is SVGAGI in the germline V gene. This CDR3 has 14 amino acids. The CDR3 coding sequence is TGTGCCAGCAGTTACGACCCGGAAACCTACGAGCAGTACTTC. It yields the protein CASSYDPETYEQYF.

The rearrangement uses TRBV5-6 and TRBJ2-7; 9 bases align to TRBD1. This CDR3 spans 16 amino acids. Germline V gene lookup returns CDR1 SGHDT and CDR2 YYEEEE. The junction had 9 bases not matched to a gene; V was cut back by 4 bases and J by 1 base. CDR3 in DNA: TGTGCCAGCAGCAGAGCCCCGGGACAGGGATCCTACGAGCAGTACTTC. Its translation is CASSRAPGQGSYEQYF.

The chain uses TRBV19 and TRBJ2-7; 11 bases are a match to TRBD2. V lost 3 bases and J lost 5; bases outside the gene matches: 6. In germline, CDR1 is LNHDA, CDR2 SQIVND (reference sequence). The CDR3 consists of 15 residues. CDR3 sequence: CASSITSGRGDEQYF. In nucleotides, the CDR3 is TGTGCCAGTAGTATTACTAGCGGGAGAGGGGACGAGCAGTACTTC. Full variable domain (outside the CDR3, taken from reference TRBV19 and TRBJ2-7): DGGITQSPKYLFRKEGQNVTLSCEQNLNHDAMYWYRQDPGQGLRLIYYSQIVNDFQKGDIAEGYSVSREKKESFPLTVTSAQKNPTAFYLCASSITSGRGDEQYFGPGTRLTVT.

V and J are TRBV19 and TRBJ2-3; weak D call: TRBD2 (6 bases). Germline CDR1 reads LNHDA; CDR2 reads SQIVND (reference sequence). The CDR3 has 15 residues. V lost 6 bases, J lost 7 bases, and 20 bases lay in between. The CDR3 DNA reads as TGTGCCAGTAGGGCCGGTCCGGGAGCGTTGAATACGCAGTATTTT. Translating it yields CASRAGPGALNTQYF.

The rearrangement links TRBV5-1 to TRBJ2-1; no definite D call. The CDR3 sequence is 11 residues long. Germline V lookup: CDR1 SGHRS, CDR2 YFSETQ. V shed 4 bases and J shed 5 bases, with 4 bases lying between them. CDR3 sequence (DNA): TGCGCCAGCAGCGACGACAATGAGCAGTTCTTC. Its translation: CASSDDNEQFF. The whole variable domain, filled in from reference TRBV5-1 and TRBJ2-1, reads KAGVTQTPRYLIKTRGQQVTLSCSPISGHRSVSWYQQTPGQGLQFLFEYFSETQRNKGNFPGRFSGRQFSNSRSEMNVSTLELGDSALYLCASSDDNEQFFGPGTRLTVL.